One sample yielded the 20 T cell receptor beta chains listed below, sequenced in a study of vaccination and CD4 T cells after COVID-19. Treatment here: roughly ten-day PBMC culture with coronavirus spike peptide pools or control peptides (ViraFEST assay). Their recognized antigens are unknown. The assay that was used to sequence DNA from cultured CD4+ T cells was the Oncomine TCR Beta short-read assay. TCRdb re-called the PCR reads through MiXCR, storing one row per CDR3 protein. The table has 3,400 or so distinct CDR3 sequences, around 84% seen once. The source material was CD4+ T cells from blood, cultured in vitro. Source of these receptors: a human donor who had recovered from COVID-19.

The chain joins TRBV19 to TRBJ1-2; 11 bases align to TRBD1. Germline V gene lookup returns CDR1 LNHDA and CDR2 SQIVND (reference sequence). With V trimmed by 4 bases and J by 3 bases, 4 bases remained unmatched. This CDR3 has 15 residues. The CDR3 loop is CASSTGTGGDYGYTF. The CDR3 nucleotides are TGTGCCAGTAGTACTGGGACAGGGGGGGACTATGGCTACACCTTC.

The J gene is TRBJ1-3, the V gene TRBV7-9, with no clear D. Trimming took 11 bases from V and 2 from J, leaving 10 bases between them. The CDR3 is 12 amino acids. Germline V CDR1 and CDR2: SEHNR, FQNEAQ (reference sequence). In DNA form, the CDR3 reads TGTGCCCTCAAAAGGGCTGGAAACACCATATATTTT. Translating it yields CALKRAGNTIYF.

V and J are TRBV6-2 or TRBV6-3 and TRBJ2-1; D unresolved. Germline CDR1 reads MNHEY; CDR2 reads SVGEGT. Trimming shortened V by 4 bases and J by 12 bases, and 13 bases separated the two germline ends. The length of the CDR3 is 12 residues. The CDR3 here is CASSSLTMRQFF. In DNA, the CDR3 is TGTGCCAGCAGTTCTTTAACGATGCGGCAGTTCTTC.

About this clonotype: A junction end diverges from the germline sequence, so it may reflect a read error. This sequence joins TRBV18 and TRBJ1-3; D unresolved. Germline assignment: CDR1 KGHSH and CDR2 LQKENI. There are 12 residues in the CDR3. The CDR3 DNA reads TGTGCCACCTCACCGTATGGAAACACCATATATTTT. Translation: CATSPYGNTIYF.

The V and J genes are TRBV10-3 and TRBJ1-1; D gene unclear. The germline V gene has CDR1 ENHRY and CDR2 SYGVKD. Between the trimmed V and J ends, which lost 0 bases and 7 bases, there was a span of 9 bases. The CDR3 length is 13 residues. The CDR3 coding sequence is TGTGCCATCAGTGAGTCCGAGCTGAATGAAGCTTTCTTT. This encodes CAISESELNEAFF.

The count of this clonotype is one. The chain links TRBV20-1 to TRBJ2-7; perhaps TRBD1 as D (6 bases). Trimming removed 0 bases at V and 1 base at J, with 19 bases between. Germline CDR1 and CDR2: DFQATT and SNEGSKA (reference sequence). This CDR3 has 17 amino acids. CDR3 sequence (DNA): TGCAGTGCTAGAGATGGTTCAAGGGTAGGGGGTTCCTACGAGCAGTACTTC. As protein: CSARDGSRVGGSYEQYF.

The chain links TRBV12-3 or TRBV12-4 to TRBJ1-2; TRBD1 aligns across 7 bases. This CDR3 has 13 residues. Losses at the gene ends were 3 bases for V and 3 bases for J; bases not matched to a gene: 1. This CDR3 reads CASSLGQYYGYTF. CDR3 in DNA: TGTGCCAGCAGTTTGGGACAGTACTATGGCTACACCTTC.

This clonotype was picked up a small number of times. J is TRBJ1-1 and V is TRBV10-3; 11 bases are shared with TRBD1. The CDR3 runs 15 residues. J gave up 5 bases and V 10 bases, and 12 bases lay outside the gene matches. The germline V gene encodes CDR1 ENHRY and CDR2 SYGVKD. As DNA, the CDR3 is TGTGCCACCGCACTCCGGGACAGGGGGTCTACTGAAGCTTTCTTT. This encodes CATALRDRGSTEAFF.

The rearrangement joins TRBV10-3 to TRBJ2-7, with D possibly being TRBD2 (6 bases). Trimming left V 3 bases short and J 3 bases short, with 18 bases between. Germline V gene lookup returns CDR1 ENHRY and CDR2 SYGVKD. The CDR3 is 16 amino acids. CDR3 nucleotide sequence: TGTGCCATCAGTGACTCGACCGGGAGCTCCTACTACGAGCAGTACTTC. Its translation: CAISDSTGSSYYEQYF.

DNA of the CDR3: TGCAGTGCTACACACCGAGGGGGCGCTAGGACAGATACGCAGTATTTT. It specifies CSATHRGGARTDTQYF. This sequence joins TRBV20-1 and TRBJ2-3; 7 bases agree with TRBD1. The CDR3 contains 16 residues. Germline V lookup: CDR1 DFQATT, CDR2 SNEGSKA (reference sequence). V was pared by 4 bases and J by 3 bases, with 13 bases of the junction left unmatched.

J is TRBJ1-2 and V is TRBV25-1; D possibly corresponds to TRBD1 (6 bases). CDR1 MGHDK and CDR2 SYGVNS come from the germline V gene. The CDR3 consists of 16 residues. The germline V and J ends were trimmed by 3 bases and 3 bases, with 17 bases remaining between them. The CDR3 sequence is CASSDPQGIQDYGYTF. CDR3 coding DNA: TGTGCCAGCAGTGACCCTCAGGGGATACAGGACTATGGCTACACCTTC.

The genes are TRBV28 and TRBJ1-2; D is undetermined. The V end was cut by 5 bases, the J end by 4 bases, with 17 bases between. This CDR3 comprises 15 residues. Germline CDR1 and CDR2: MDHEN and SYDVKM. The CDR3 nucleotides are TGTGCCAGCAGTCCCGCGACGGCAGGCAGCTATGGCTACACCTTC. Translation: CASSPATAGSYGYTF.

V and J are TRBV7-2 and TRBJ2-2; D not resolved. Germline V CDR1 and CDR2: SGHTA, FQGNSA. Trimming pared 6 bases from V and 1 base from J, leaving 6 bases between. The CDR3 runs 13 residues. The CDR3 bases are TGTGCCAGCAGTTCCATGAACACCGGGGAGCTGTTTTTT. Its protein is CASSSMNTGELFF.

The CDR3 loop reads CASSFRTGGSNYGYTF. The DNA of the CDR3 is TGTGCCAGCAGTTTCAGGACAGGCGGGTCTAACTATGGCTACACCTTC. The chain uses TRBV7-2 and TRBJ1-2; 7 bases map to TRBD1. From germline, CDR1 is SGHTA and CDR2 FQGNSA. Losses at the gene ends were 6 bases for V and 0 bases for J; bases not matched to a gene: 10. This CDR3 contains 16 residues.

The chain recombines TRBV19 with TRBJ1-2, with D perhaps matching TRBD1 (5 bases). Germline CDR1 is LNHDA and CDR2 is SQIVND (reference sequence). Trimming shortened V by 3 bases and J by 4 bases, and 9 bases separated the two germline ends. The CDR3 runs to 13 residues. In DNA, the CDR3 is TGTGCCAGTAGTATCGGACAAACCTATGGCTACACCTTC. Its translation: CASSIGQTYGYTF.

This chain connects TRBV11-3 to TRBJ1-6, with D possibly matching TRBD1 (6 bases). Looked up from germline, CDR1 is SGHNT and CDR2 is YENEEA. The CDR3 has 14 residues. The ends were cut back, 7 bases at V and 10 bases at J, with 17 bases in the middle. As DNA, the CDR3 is TGTGCCAGCACGTCGGGGGGCGGGAGGTCACCCCTCCACTTT. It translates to CASTSGGGRSPLHF.

The CDR3 region has the DNA TGTGCCAGTAGTATAGTTTTCGACAGGGGATACACTGAAGCTTTCTTT. Its translation is CASSIVFDRGYTEAFF. The V call is TRBV19, the J call TRBJ1-1, with 8 nucleotides matching TRBD1. The ends lost 1 base at V and 3 bases at J; junction bases unmatched: 7. The CDR3 is 16 amino acids. Germline V gene sequence: CDR1 LNHDA, CDR2 SQIVND (reference sequence).

CDR3 in amino acids: CASSPQTGVATEAFF. The CDR3 DNA follows: TGTGCCAGCAGCCCCCAAACAGGGGTGGCCACTGAAGCTTTCTTT. The chain couples TRBV7-9 to TRBJ1-1; the match to TRBD1 covers 7 bases. V gave up 5 bases and J gave up 4 bases; unmatched junction bases: 10. Germline V gene lookup returns CDR1 SEHNR and CDR2 FQNEAQ (reference sequence). The CDR3 is 15 amino acids. Together with reference TRBV7-9 and TRBJ1-1, the CDR3 gives the full variable domain: DTGVSQNPRHKITKRGQNVTFRCDPISEHNRLYWYRQTLGQGPEFLTYFQNEAQLEKSRLLSDRFSAERPKGSFSTLEIQRTEQGDSAMYLCASSPQTGVATEAFFGQGTRLTVV.

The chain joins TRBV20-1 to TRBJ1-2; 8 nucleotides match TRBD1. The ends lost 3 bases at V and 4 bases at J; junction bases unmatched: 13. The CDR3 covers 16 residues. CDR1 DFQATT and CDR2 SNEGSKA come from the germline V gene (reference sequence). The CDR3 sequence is CSASDHQGAQTYGYTF. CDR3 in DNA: TGCAGTGCTAGTGATCACCAGGGGGCGCAGACCTATGGCTACACCTTC.

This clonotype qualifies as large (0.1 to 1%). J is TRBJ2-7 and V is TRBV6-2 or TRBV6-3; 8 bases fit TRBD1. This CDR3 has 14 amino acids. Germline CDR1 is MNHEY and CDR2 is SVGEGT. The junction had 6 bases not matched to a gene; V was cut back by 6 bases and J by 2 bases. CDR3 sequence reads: CASRIQGATYEQYF. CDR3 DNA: TGTGCCAGCAGGATCCAGGGGGCCACCTACGAGCAGTACTTC.